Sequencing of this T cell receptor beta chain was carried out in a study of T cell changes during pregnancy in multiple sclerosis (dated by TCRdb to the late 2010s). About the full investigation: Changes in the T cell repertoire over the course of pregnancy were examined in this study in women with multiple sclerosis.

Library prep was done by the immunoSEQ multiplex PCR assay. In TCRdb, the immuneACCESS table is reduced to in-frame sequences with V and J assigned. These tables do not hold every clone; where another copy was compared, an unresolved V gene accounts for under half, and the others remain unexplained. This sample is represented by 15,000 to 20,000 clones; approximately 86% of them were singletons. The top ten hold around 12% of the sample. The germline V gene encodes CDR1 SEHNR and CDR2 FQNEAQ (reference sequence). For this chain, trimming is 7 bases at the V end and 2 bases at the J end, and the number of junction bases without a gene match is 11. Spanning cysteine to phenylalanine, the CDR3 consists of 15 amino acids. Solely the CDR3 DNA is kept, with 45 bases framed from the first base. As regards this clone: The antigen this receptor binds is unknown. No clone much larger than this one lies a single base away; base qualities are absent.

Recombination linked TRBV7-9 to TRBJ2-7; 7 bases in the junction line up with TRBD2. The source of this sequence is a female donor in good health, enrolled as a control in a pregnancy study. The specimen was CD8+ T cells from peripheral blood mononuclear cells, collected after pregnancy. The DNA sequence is TGTGCCAGCACCCCTCCGGCTAGCGGCCCCTACGAGCAGTACTTC. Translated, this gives CASTPPASGPYEQYF. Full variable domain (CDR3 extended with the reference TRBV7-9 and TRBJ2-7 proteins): DTGVSQNPRHKITKRGQNVTFRCDPISEHNRLYWYRQTLGQGPEFLTYFQNEAQLEKSRLLSDRFSAERPKGSFSTLEIQRTEQGDSAMYLCASTPPASGPYEQYFGPGTRLTVT.